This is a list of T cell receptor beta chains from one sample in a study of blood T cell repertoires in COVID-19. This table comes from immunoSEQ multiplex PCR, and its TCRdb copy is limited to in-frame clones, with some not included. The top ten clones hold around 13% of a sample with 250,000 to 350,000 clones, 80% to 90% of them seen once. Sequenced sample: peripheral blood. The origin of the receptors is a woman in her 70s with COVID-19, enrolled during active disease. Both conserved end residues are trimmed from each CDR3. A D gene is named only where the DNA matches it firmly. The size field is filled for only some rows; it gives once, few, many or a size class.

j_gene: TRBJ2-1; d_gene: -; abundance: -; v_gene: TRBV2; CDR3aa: ASRGPLGGDNEQF
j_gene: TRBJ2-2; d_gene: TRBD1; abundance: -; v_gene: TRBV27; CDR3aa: ASSRTGDPYTGELF
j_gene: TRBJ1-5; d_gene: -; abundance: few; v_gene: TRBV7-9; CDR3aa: ASSLDDGNQPQH
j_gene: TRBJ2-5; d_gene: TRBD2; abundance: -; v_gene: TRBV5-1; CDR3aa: ASAASGVNQETQY
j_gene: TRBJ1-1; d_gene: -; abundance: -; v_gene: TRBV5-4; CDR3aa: ASTKPGMNTEAF
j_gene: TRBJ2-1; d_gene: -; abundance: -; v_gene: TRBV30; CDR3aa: AWSLYLESKAQF
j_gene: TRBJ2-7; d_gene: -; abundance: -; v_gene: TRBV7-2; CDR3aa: ASSSGLNEQY
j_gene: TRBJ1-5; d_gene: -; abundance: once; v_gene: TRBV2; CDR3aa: ASSPRPQSGPQH
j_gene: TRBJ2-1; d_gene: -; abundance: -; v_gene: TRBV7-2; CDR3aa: ASSVTSSYNEQF
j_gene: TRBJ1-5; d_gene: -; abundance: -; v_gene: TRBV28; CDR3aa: ASSILGTTGDQPQH
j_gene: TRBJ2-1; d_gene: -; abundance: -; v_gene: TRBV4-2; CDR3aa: ASSQVMSVNEQF
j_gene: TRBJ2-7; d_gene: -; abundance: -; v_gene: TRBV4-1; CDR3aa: ASSQGNSEYYEQY
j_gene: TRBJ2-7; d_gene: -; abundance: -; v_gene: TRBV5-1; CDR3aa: ASSSAYEQY
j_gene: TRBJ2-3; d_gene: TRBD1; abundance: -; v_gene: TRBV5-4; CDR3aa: ASSQDRDGLLTDTQY
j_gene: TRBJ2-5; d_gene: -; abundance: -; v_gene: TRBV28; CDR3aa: ASSPGVRTQY
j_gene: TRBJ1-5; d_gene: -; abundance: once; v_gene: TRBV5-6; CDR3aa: ASSHQNQPQH
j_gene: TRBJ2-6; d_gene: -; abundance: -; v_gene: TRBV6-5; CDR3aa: ASRRVSGANVLT
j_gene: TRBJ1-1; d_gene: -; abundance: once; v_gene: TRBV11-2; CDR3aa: ASSLIKETGAF
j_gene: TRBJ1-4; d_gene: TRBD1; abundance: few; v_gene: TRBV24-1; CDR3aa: ATSDSGTGISGNEKLF
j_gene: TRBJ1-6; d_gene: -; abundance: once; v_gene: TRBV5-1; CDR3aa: ASSDPTTADNSPLH
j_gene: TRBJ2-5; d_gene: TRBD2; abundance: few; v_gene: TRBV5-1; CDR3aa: ASSFLAGPETQY
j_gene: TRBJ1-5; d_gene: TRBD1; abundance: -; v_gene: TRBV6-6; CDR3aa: ASSYGQGLNQPQH
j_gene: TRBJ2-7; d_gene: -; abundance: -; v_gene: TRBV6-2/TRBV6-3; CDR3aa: ASSYSRGKYEQY
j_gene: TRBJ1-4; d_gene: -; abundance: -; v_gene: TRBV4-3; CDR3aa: ASSQGGSPELF
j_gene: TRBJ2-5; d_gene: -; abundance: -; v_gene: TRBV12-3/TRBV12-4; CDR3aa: ASTTRKETQY
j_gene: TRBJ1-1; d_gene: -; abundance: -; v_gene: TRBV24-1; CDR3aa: ATSDVLLNTEAF
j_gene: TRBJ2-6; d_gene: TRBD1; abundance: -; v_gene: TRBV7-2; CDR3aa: ASSPGTGSTGANVLT